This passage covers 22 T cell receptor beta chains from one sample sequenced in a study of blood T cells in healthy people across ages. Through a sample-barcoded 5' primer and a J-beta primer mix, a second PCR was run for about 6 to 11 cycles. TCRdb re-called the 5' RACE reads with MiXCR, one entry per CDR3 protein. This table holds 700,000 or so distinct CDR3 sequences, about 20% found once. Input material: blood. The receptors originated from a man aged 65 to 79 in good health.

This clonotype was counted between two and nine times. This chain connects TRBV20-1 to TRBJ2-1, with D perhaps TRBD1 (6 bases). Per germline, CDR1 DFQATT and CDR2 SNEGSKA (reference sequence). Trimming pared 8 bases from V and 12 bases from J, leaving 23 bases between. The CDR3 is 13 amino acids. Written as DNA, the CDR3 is TGCAGTACCGTACAGGGTTCAATCCCGGGGCAGTTCTTC. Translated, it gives CSTVQGSIPGQFF.

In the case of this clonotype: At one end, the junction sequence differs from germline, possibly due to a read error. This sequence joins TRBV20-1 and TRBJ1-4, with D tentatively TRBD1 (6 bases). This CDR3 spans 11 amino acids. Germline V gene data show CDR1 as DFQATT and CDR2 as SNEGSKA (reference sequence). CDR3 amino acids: CSASSLGAPGF. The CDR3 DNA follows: TGCAGTGCTAGTAGCTTGGGGGCCCCCGGTTTT.

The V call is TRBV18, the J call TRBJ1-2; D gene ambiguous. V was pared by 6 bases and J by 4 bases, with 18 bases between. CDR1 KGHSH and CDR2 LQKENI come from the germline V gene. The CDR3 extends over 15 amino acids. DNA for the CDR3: TGTGCCAGCTCCTCTCGTGGTGGCCAGAGCTATGGCTACACCTTC. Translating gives CASSSRGGQSYGYTF.

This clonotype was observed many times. The CDR3 is CASSLSGRRTDTQYF. The CDR3 region has the DNA TGTGCCAGCAGCTTAAGCGGGAGGAGGACAGATACGCAGTATTTT. V is TRBV11-2 and J is TRBJ2-3; 9 bases align to TRBD2. V was pared by 2 bases and J by 3 bases, with 3 bases of the junction left unmatched. This CDR3 region has 15 residues. The germline V gene has CDR1 SGHAT and CDR2 FQNNGV.

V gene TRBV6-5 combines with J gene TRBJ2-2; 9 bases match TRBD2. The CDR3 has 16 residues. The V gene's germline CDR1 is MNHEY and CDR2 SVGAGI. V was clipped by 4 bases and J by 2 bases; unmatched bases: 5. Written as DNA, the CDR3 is TGTGCCAGCAGTTCCTTGACTAGCGGAAACACCGGGGAGCTGTTTTTT. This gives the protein CASSSLTSGNTGELFF.

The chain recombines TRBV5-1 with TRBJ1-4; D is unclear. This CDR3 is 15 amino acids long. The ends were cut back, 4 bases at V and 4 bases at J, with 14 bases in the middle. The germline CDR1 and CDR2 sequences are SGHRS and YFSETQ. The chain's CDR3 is CASSSTGRLNEKLFF. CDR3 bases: TGCGCCAGCAGCAGTACCGGACGACTTAATGAAAAACTGTTTTTT.

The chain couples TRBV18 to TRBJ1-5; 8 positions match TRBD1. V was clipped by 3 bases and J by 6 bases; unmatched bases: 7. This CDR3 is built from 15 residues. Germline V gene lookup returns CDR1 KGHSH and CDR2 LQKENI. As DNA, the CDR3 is TGTGCCAGCTCACCGAGGACAGGGATGGGTCAGCCCCAGCATTTT. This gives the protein CASSPRTGMGQPQHF.

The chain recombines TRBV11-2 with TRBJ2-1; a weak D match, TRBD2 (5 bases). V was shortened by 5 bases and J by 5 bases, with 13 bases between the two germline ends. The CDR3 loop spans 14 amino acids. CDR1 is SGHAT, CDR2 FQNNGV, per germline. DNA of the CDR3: TGTGCCAGCAGCGCTAGACTAACAGACAATGAGCAGTTCTTC. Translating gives CASSARLTDNEQFF.

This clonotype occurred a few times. CDR3 in DNA: TGCAGTGCTAGAGATCGGCTAGCGGGAACCACAGATACGCAGTATTTT. Translation: CSARDRLAGTTDTQYF. V is TRBV20-1 and J is TRBJ2-3; TRBD2 aligns across 9 bases. The CDR3 is 16 residues long. Trimming removed 0 bases from V and 2 bases from J; junction bases left unmatched: 6. CDR1 is DFQATT, CDR2 SNEGSKA, per germline (reference sequence).

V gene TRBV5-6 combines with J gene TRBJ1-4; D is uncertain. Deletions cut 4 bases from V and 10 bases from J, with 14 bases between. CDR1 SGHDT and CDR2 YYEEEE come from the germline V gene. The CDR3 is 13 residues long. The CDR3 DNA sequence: TGTGCCAGCAGCACAACGCTTGGGGTAAAACTGTTTTTT. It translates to CASSTTLGVKLFF.

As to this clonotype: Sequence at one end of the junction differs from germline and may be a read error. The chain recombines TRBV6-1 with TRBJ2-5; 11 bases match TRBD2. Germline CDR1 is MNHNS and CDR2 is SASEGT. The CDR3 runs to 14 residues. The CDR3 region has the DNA TGTGCCGGCAGTGAAGCTAGCGGGGGGATGACCCAGTACTTC. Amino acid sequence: CAGSEASGGMTQYF.

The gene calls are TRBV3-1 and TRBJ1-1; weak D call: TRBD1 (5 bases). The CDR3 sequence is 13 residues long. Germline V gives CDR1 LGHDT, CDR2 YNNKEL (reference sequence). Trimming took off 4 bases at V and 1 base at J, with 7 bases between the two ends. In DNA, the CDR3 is TGTGCCAGCAGCCGGGACGGGAACACTGAAGCTTTCTTT. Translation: CASSRDGNTEAFF.

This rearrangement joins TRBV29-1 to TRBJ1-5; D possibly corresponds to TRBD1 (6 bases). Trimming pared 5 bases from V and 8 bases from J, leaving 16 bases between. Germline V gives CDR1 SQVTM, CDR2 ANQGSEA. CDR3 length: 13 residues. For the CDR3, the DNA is TGCAGCGTTCGCACAGGGTTTTTTGAGCCCCAGCATTTT. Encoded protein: CSVRTGFFEPQHF.

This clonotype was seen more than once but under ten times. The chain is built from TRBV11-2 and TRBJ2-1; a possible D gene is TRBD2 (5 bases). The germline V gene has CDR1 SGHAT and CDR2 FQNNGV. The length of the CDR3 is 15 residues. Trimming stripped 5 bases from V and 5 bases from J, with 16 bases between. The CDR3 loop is CASSRRGLPNNEQFF. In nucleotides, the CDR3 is TGTGCCAGCAGCCGTAGAGGACTGCCAAACAATGAGCAGTTCTTC.

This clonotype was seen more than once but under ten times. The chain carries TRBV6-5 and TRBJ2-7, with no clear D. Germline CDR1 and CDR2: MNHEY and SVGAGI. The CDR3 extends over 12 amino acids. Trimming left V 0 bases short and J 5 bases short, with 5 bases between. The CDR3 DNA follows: TGTGCCAGCAGTTACTCTATGGACGAGCAGTACTTC. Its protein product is CASSYSMDEQYF.

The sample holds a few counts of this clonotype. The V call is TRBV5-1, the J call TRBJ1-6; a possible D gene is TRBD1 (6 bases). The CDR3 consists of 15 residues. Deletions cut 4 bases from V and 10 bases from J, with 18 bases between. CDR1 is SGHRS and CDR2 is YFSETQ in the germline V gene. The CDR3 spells CASSPTPGARSPLHF. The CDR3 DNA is TGCGCCAGCAGCCCCACGCCAGGGGCTCGCTCACCCCTCCACTTT.

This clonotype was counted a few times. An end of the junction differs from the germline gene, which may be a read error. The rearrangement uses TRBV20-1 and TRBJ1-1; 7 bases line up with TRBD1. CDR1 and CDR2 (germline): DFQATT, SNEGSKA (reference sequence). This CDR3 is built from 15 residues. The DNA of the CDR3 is TGCAGTACTAGAGCTCTCGGGGGGACAGTCTCTGAAGCTTTCTTT. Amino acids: CSTRALGGTVSEAFF.

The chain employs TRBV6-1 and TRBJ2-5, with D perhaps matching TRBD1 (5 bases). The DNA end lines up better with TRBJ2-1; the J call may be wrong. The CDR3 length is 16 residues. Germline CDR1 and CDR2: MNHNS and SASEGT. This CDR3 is CASRKETFGAYNEQFF. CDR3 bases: TGTGCCAGCAGGAAAGAGACATTTGGGGCATACAATGAGCAGTTCTTC.

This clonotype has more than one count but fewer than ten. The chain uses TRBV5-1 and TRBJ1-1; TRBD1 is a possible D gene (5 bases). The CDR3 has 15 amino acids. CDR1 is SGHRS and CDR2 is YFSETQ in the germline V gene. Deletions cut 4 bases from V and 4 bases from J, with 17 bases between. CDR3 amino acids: CASSIRVQESTEAFF. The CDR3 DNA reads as TGCGCCAGCAGCATTAGAGTACAGGAGAGCACTGAAGCTTTCTTT.

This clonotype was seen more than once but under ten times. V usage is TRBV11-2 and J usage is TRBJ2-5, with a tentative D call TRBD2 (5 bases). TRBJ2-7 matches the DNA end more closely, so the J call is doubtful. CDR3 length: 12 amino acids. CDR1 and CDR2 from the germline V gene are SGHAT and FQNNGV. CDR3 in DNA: TGTGCCAGCAGCTCGGGGTTCAACGAGCAGTACTTC. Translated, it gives CASSSGFNEQYF.

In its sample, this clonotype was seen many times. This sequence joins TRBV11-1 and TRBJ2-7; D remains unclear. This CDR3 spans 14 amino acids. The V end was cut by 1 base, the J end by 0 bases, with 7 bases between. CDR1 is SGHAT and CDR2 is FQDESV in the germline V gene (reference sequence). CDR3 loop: CASSLEVGSYEQYV. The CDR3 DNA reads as TGTGCCAGCAGCTTAGAGGTAGGCTCCTACGAGCAGTACGTC.

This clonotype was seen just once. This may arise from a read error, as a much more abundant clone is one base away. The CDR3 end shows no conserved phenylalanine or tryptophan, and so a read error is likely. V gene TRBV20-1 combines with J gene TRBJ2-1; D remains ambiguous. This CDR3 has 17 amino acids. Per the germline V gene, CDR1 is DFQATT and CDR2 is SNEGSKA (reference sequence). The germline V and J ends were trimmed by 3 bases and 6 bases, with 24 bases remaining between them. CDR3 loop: CSASGPTLDSPRNEQFL. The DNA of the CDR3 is TGCAGTGCTAGTGGGCCAACACTTGATTCCCCCCGCAATGAGCAGTTCCTC.